This TCR beta chain was profiled in a study of long-term antiretroviral therapy in people with HIV. Study-wide context: Initial samples were collected about a decade before the 2015 immediate-ART recommendation. General observations from the study: Transplant-donor-level diversity was not reached after ART, though diversity increased.

It was version v3.0 of the immunoSEQ assay that was run at survey level. The table came from immunoSEQ multiplex PCR; TCRdb's copy has only in-frame clones and leaves some out. The sample has around 28,000 clones, 80% to 95% seen once. Germline V gives CDR1 LGHNA, CDR2 YSLEER. The CDR3 has 14 residues. V was shortened by 1 base and J by 4 bases, with 11 bases between the two germline ends. This clone was seen only once. As yet, its antigen is unknown. The TCR sequence derives from a man between 18 and 29 years old with HIV. This sample comprised unsorted PBMCs, obtained 3.1 years after starting antiretroviral therapy. J is TRBJ2-7 and V is TRBV4-3; D tentatively reads TRBD1 or TRBD2 (5 bases each). The CDR3 bases are TGCGCCAGCAGCCAAGGTGCCGAGGGGTACGAGCAGTACTTC. Translated: CASSQGAEGYEQYF.